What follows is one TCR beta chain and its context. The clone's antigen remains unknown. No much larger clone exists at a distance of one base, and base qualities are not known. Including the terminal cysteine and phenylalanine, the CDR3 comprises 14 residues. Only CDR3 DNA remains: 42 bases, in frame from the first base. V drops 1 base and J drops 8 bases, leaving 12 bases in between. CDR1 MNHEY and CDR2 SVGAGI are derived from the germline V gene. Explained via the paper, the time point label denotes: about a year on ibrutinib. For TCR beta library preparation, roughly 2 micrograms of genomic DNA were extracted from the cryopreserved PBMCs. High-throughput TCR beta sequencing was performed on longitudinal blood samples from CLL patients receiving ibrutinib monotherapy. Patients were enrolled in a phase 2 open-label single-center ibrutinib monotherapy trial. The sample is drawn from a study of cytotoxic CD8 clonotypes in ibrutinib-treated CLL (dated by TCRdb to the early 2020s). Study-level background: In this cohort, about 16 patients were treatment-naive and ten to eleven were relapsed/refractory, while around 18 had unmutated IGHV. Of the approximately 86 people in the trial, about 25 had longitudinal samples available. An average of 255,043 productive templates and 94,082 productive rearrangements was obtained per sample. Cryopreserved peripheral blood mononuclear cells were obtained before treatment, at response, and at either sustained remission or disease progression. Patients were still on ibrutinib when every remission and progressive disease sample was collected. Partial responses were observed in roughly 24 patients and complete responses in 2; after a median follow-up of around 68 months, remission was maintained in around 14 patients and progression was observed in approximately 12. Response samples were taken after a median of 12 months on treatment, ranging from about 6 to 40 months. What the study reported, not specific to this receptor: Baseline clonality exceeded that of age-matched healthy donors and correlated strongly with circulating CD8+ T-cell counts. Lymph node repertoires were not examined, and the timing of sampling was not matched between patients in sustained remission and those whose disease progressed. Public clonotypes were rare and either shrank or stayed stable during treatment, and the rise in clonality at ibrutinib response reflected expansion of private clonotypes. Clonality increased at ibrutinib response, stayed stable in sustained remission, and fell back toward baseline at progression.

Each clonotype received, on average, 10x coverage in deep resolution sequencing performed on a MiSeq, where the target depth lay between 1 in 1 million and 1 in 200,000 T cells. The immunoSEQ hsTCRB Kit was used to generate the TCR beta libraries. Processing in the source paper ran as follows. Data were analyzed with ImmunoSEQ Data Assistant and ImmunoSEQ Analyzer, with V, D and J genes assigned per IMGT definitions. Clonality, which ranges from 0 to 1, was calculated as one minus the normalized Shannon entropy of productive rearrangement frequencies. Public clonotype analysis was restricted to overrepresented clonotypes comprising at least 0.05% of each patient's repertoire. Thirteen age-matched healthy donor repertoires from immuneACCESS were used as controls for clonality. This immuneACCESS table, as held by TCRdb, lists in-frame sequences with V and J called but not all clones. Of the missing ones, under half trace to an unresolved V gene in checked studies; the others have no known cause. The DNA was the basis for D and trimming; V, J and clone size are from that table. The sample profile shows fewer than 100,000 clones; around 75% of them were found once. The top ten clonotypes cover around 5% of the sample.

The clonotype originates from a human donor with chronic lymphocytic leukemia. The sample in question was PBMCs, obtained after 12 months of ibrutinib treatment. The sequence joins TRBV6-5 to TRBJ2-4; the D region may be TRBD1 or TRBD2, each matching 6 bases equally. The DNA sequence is TGTGCCAGCAGTTACTGGGCAGGGGAGGACATTCAGTACTTC. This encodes CASSYWAGEDIQYF.